The clone carrying this T cell receptor (beta chain) came up many times. The antigen remains unidentified. This entry is derived from a study of early T cells in non-severe SARS-CoV-2 infection. Across the whole study: Chains from this unsorted whole-blood bulk RNA could not be paired.

The CDR3 is 10 residues long. Germline V gives CDR1 MDHEN, CDR2 SYDVKM. The V end lost 5 bases, the J end lost 3 bases, and 1 base lay between the germline ends. Findings and caveats of the study: Anti-spike CD8 responses were favored by VDJdb matching, which missed private and CD4 specificities.

Attached unique molecular identifiers marked individual cDNA molecules. Each CDR3 protein gets one entry after TCRdb re-called the 5' RACE reads with MiXCR. Here the sample spans over 30,000 distinct CDR3 sequences, about 5.3% being singletons. The chain joins TRBV28 to TRBJ2-5, with D uncertain. This sample comprised whole blood, obtained at baseline. This receptor was taken from an adult who was a healthcare worker with PCR-confirmed SARS-CoV-2 infection or an uninfected control (not recorded which). CDR3 loop: CASSEETQYF. The CDR3 coding sequence is TGTGCCAGCAGTGAAGAGACCCAGTACTTC. Filled out from reference TRBV28 and TRBJ2-5, the complete variable domain reads DVKVTQSSRYLVKRTGEKVFLECVQDMDHENMFWYRQDPGLGLRLIYFSYDVKMKEKGDIPEGYSVSREKKERFSLILESASTNQTSMYLCASSEETQYFGPGTRLLVL.